This paragraph covers one TCR beta chain sequence. As yet, its antigen is unknown. Germline V gives CDR1 SNHLY, CDR2 FYNNEI. The length of the CDR3 is 11 residues. V gave up 6 bases and J gave up 4 bases, with 7 bases separating them. This sample stems from a study of CD8 T cells in Susac syndrome. Notes on the study in general: Regarding the TCR sequencing and HLA analysis, the study admitted that a relatively small number of individuals were involved.

The authors reverse transcribed roughly 0.5 to 1 ug RNA with random hexamers. TCRdb re-derived calls from the immunoSEQ multiplex PCR reads in MiXCR, one entry per CDR3 protein. The repertoire holds about 210,000 distinct CDR3 sequences, about 95% seen once, with roughly 0.09% in the top ten. The chain joins TRBV2 to TRBJ2-7; D uncertain. The source of this sequence is a human donor with multiple sclerosis. The sample taken for sequencing was CD4+ T cells from PBMCs. This chain's CDR3 is CASRVSYEQYF. CDR3 coding DNA: TGTGCCAGCAGAGTGTCTTACGAGCAGTACTTC.